Presented here are 32 T cell receptor beta chains from one specimen sequenced in a study of blood T cell repertoires in COVID-19. Here immunoSEQ multiplex PCR was the method, and the copy in TCRdb shows in-frame clones only, minus some. Seen here are approximately 350,000 clones, approximately 87% observed once, and the top ten hold over 6%. Material for sequencing was peripheral blood. Receptor source: a woman aged 50 to 60 with COVID-19, enrolled during active disease.

The chain links TRBV7-8 to TRBJ1-2; D perhaps matches TRBD1 (6 bases). The V end lost 1 base, the J end lost 5 bases, and 20 bases lay between the germline ends. Germline CDR1 is SGHVS and CDR2 is FQNEAQ. The CDR3 length is 17 residues. The CDR3 region is CASSLDERGPRGYGYTF. In DNA form, the CDR3 reads TGTGCCAGCAGCTTAGATGAAAGGGGCCCTAGGGGGTATGGCTACACCTTC.

The chain joins TRBV5-4 to TRBJ2-5, with 8 bases identical to TRBD1. The V gene end was trimmed by 7 bases and the J gene end by 5 bases; junction bases not matched to a gene: 7. There are 13 residues in the CDR3. Germline CDR1 and CDR2: SGHNT and YYREEE (reference sequence). CDR3: CASSGTGMETQYF. CDR3 bases: TGTGCCAGCTCCGGGACAGGCATGGAGACCCAGTACTTC.

This clone was picked up one time. The chain combines TRBV24-1 with TRBJ2-7; D may be TRBD2 (5 bases). The CDR3 is 16 amino acids. The germline gives CDR1 KGHDR, CDR2 SFDVKD. Trimming stripped 3 bases from V and 1 base from J, with 15 bases between. As DNA, the CDR3 is TGTGCCACCAGTGATGAAGGACTCCTACCTTCCTACGAGCAGTACTTC. It encodes CATSDEGLLPSYEQYF.

The V call is TRBV9, the J call TRBJ1-3, with D perhaps TRBD1 (5 bases). The CDR3 is 15 residues long. V gave up 1 base and J gave up 0 bases, with 8 bases separating them. Germline CDR1 SGDLS, CDR2 YYNGEE. The chain's CDR3 is CASSVLDSSGNTIYF. CDR3 bases: TGTGCCAGCAGCGTACTCGACAGCTCTGGAAACACCATATATTTT. The full variable domain, rest sourced from reference TRBV9 and TRBJ1-3, is DSGVTQTPKHLITATGQRVTLRCSPRSGDLSVYWYQQSLDQGLQFLIQYYNGEERAKGNILERFSAQQFPDLHSELNLSSLELGDSALYFCASSVLDSSGNTIYFGEGSWLTVV.

The chain employs TRBV19 and TRBJ2-2; 11 bases are shared with TRBD1. J gave up 0 bases and V 5 bases, and 8 bases lay outside the gene matches. Germline assignment: CDR1 LNHDA and CDR2 SQIVND (reference sequence). This CDR3 region has 18 residues. In DNA, the CDR3 is TGTGCCAGTAGTCGGGGGACAGGGGGGAGCACGAACACCGGGGAGCTGTTTTTT. Its translation: CASSRGTGGSTNTGELFF.

This rearrangement joins TRBV19 to TRBJ2-5; 8 bases agree with TRBD2. The CDR3 is made up of 14 amino acids. Per germline, CDR1 LNHDA and CDR2 SQIVND (reference sequence). The J segment lost 4 bases and the V segment lost 3 bases, leaving 4 bases of the junction unmatched. The CDR3 DNA sequence: TGTGCCAGTAGTATGACTAGCGTCCCAGAGACCCAGTACTTC. It yields the protein CASSMTSVPETQYF.

The chain joins TRBV30 to TRBJ2-5; D is possibly TRBD2 (6 bases). Trimming left V 3 bases short and J 3 bases short, with 17 bases between. Germline V gene data show CDR1 as GTSNPN and CDR2 as SVGIG (reference sequence). CDR3 length equals 15 residues. CDR3 sequence (DNA): TGTGCCTGGAGGGACCTGGAGGGGATGGAAGAGACCCAGTACTTC. This translates into CAWRDLEGMEETQYF.

The chain links TRBV7-8 to TRBJ2-3; TRBD2 matches at 8 bases. The CDR3 runs 19 residues. The V and J ends lost 1 base and 0 bases, in that order; junction bases with no gene match: 12. The germline CDR1 and CDR2 sequences are SGHVS and FQNEAQ. CDR3 sequence (DNA): TGTGCCAGCAGCTTAGGGGTCCTAGCGGGTGGCTATAGCACAGATACGCAGTATTTT. Its translation is CASSLGVLAGGYSTDTQYF.

The rearrangement uses TRBV7-9 and TRBJ1-1; the D gene is possibly TRBD1 (6 bases). Germline V lookup: CDR1 SEHNR, CDR2 FQNEAQ (reference sequence). CDR3 length: 14 residues. V was pared by 1 base and J by 2 bases, with 8 bases between. The CDR3 bases are TGTGCCAGCAGCTTAGTCAGGGGAAACACTGAAGCTTTCTTT. Translation gives CASSLVRGNTEAFF.

The chain is built from TRBV16 and TRBJ1-1; TRBD1 aligns across 10 bases. There are 13 residues in the CDR3. Per germline, CDR1 KGHSY and CDR2 FQNENV. With 2 bases clipped from V and 8 bases from J, the junction kept 2 bases outside the gene matches. CDR3 DNA sequence: TGTGCCAGCAGCCAACAGGACAGGGGGGAAGCTTTCTTT. This sequence encodes CASSQQDRGEAFF.

The chain employs TRBV5-6 and TRBJ1-1; a weak D match, TRBD1 (5 bases). CDR1 SGHDT and CDR2 YYEEEE come from the germline V gene. There are 13 residues in the CDR3. Trimming stripped 3 bases from V and 6 bases from J, with 12 bases between. CDR3 coding DNA: TGTGCCAGCAGCTGGGGCCCCGGTGCTGAAGCTTTCTTT. Amino acids: CASSWGPGAEAFF.

V usage is TRBV10-3 and J usage is TRBJ1-2, with TRBD1 matching over 9 bases. With 2 bases clipped from V and 6 bases from J, the junction kept 4 bases outside the gene matches. CDR1 and CDR2 from the germline V gene are ENHRY and SYGVKD. The CDR3 has 14 residues. CDR3 DNA: TGTGCCATCAGTGAGCCGGGACAGGGTCATGGCTACACCTTC. This encodes CAISEPGQGHGYTF.

The table lists this clone with a count of one. The chain joins TRBV7-3 to TRBJ2-1; the match to TRBD2 covers 11 bases. V dropped 5 bases and J dropped 7; count of bases not matched to a gene: 10. The CDR3 consists of 16 residues. Germline assignment: CDR1 SGHTA and CDR2 FQGTGA. This CDR3 is CASSLNSGRASNEQFF. The CDR3 coding sequence is TGTGCCAGCAGCCTAAATAGCGGGAGGGCCTCGAATGAGCAGTTCTTC.

This clone was observed a handful of times. The chain couples TRBV20-1 to TRBJ2-5; unclear D gene. V shed 5 bases and J shed 2 bases, with 6 bases lying between them. Germline V CDR1 and CDR2: DFQATT, SNEGSKA (reference sequence). CDR3 length: 11 amino acids. The CDR3 region is CSAGRQETQYF. The DNA of the CDR3 is TGCAGTGCTGGCAGGCAAGAGACCCAGTACTTC.

V usage is TRBV30 and J usage is TRBJ1-2; 8 positions agree with TRBD1. This CDR3 comprises 14 residues. Losses at the gene ends were 3 bases for V and 8 bases for J; bases not matched to a gene: 11. The V gene's germline CDR1 is GTSNPN and CDR2 SVGIG (reference sequence). CDR3 coding DNA: TGTGCCTGGAGCCGGACAGGGCTTGTGGGCGGCTACACCTTC. The encoded protein is CAWSRTGLVGGYTF.

The chain carries TRBV4-1 and TRBJ2-1; 7 bases match TRBD2. Germline loops: CDR1 MGHRA, CDR2 YSYEKL. After removal of 0 bases from V and 8 bases from J, the junction contained 7 bases not matched to a gene. The CDR3 length is 15 residues. The DNA of the CDR3 is TGCGCCAGCAGCCAAGATATGACTAGCAAAGATGAGCAGTTCTTC. This gives the protein CASSQDMTSKDEQFF.

J is TRBJ2-1 and V is TRBV9; the match to TRBD2 covers 10 bases. Germline values: CDR1 SGDLS, CDR2 YYNGEE. This CDR3 is 15 amino acids long. With 4 bases clipped from V and 4 bases from J, the junction kept 5 bases outside the gene matches. CDR3 sequence (DNA): TGTGCCAGCAGCCTAAGACTAGCGGGTTACAATGAGCAGTTCTTC. This sequence encodes CASSLRLAGYNEQFF.

This clone occurred a few times. The rearrangement links TRBV5-4 to TRBJ2-7, with TRBD1 identical over 7 bases. This CDR3 is 15 amino acids long. CDR1 and CDR2 (germline): SGHNT, YYREEE (reference sequence). V dropped 2 bases and J dropped 1; count of bases not matched to a gene: 6. As DNA, the CDR3 is TGTGCCAGCAGCTTACCAAGACAGGGATCCTACGAGCAGTACTTC. Amino acid sequence: CASSLPRQGSYEQYF.

The CDR3 bases are TGTGCCAGCAGCCAAGACCGGGACACTGAAGCTTTCTTT. Amino acid sequence: CASSQDRDTEAFF. This chain joins TRBV14 and TRBJ1-1; D is unclear. Between the trimmed V and J ends, which lost 0 bases and 3 bases, there was a span of 5 bases. Per the germline V gene, CDR1 is SGHDN and CDR2 is FVKESK. The CDR3 has 13 residues.

V is TRBV20-1 and J is TRBJ2-1; D is unresolved. Germline lookup yields CDR1 DFQATT and CDR2 SNEGSKA (reference sequence). This CDR3 comprises 12 residues. Trimming took 3 bases from V and 5 from J, leaving 8 bases between them. CDR3 amino acids: CSASKQDNEQFF. The CDR3, as DNA: TGCAGTGCTAGTAAGCAGGACAATGAGCAGTTCTTC.

The rearrangement links TRBV7-9 to TRBJ2-1, with a tentative D call TRBD2 (5 bases). This CDR3 spans 15 amino acids. The germline gives CDR1 SEHNR, CDR2 FQNEAQ (reference sequence). The V end lost 4 bases, the J end lost 9 bases, and 19 bases lay between the germline ends. The chain's CDR3 is CASSSRGSRKGEQFF. Written as DNA, the CDR3 is TGTGCCAGCAGCTCACGTGGGAGTCGAAAGGGTGAGCAGTTCTTC. Looking up the rest from reference TRBV7-9 and TRBJ2-1 gives the full variable domain: DTGVSQNPRHKITKRGQNVTFRCDPISEHNRLYWYRQTLGQGPEFLTYFQNEAQLEKSRLLSDRFSAERPKGSFSTLEIQRTEQGDSAMYLCASSSRGSRKGEQFFGPGTRLTVL.

The chain couples TRBV5-1 to TRBJ1-1; TRBD1 might be the D (5 bases). V was pared by 7 bases and J by 0 bases, with 16 bases between. The V gene's germline CDR1 is SGHRS and CDR2 YFSETQ. The CDR3 has 15 residues. This CDR3 reads CASGLVGGMNTEAFF. DNA for the CDR3: TGCGCCAGCGGCCTCGTGGGGGGGATGAACACTGAAGCTTTCTTT.

This clone showed up just a few times. The chain links TRBV6-5 to TRBJ1-1; 7 bases match TRBD1. Germline values: CDR1 MNHEY, CDR2 SVGAGI. Unmatched junction bases numbered 1, after V lost 5 bases and J lost 7 bases. The CDR3 totals 11 residues. The CDR3 loop is CASSRQGEAFF. The CDR3 nucleotides are TGTGCCAGCAGTCGACAGGGTGAAGCTTTCTTT.

This clone was detected only once. The chain couples TRBV7-9 to TRBJ2-1, with D hard to call. Germline values: CDR1 SEHNR, CDR2 FQNEAQ (reference sequence). This CDR3 is built from 13 residues. Trimming removed 6 bases from V and 4 bases from J, with 10 bases in between. CDR3 sequence: CASRPTAYNEQFF. The CDR3 bases are TGTGCCAGCAGACCAACAGCTTACAATGAGCAGTTCTTC.

The V call is TRBV7-2, the J call TRBJ2-5; no clear D gene. Germline loops: CDR1 SGHTA, CDR2 FQGNSA. V gave up 3 bases and J gave up 5 bases, with 4 bases separating them. CDR3 length: 11 amino acids. The CDR3 region is CASSFQETQYF. CDR3 nucleotide sequence: TGTGCCAGCAGCTTCCAGGAGACCCAGTACTTC. The variable domain in full, completed from reference TRBV7-2 and TRBJ2-5, reads GAGVSQSPSNKVTEKGKDVELRCDPISGHTALYWYRQSLGQGLEFLIYFQGNSAPDKSGLPSDRFSAERTGGSVSTLTIQRTQQEDSAVYLCASSFQETQYFGPGTRLLVL.

The chain carries TRBV18 and TRBJ2-3, with TRBD2 identical over 11 bases. The CDR3 extends over 17 amino acids. The germline CDR1 and CDR2 sequences are KGHSH and LQKENI. Unmatched junction bases numbered 9, after V lost 3 bases and J lost 4 bases. The CDR3 spells CASSPRLLAGEADTQYF. CDR3 bases: TGTGCCAGCTCACCCCGGCTACTAGCGGGAGAGGCAGATACGCAGTATTTT.

V and J are TRBV3-1 (or the pseudogene TRBV3-2) and TRBJ1-2, with 7 bases identical to TRBD1. CDR3 length equals 13 residues. V trimming: 6 bases; J trimming: 4 bases; junction bases outside the gene matches: 5. CDR1 and CDR2 from the germline V gene are LGHDT and YNNKEL (reference sequence). CDR3 sequence: CASRRTGLYGYTF. The CDR3 coding sequence is TGTGCCAGCAGACGGACAGGACTCTATGGCTACACCTTC.

V gene TRBV19 combines with J gene TRBJ2-1; TRBD2 aligns across 14 bases. The CDR3 is 15 amino acids. Germline CDR1 is LNHDA and CDR2 is SQIVND (reference sequence). After removal of 3 bases from V and 8 bases from J, the junction contained 3 bases not matched to a gene. The DNA of the CDR3 is TGTGCCAGTAGTATTGGACTAGCGGGAGGACATGAGCAGTTCTTC. As protein: CASSIGLAGGHEQFF.

The chain's CDR3 is CASSAYRLDEQFF. The CDR3 DNA follows: TGTGCCAGCAGCGCCTATAGATTGGATGAGCAGTTCTTC. The chain uses TRBV2 and TRBJ2-1; D call uncertain. Germline CDR1 reads SNHLY; CDR2 reads FYNNEI. The CDR3 contains 13 residues. Trimming pared 6 bases from V and 8 bases from J, leaving 14 bases between.

The gene calls are TRBV7-2 and TRBJ1-1, with 10 bases aligning to TRBD1. The CDR3 is 14 residues long. Looked up from germline, CDR1 is SGHTA and CDR2 is FQGNSA. V gave up 6 bases and J gave up 1 base; unmatched junction bases: 2. This chain's CDR3 is CASRGDRGNTEAFF. For the CDR3, the DNA is TGTGCCAGCAGGGGGGACAGGGGGAACACTGAAGCTTTCTTT.

V and J are TRBV7-2 and TRBJ2-7, with 7 bases that match TRBD2. Germline lookup yields CDR1 SGHTA and CDR2 FQGNSA. V shed 5 bases and J 6 bases; nucleotides not matched to a gene: 10. The CDR3 is made up of 14 amino acids. DNA of the CDR3: TGTGCCAGCAGCCTTAGCGGGTTTCTCGGCGAGCAGTACTTC. Its translation: CASSLSGFLGEQYF.

This rearrangement joins TRBV9 to TRBJ2-3; TRBD2 matches at 13 bases. The trim removed 0 bases at V and 8 bases at J, leaving 9 bases unmatched. This CDR3 has 17 amino acids. The germline CDR1 and CDR2 sequences are SGDLS and YYNGEE. CDR3 in DNA: TGTGCCAGCAGCGTAGCCCCAACTAGCGGGAGGGGAGTTACGCAGTATTTT. Protein sequence: CASSVAPTSGRGVTQYF.